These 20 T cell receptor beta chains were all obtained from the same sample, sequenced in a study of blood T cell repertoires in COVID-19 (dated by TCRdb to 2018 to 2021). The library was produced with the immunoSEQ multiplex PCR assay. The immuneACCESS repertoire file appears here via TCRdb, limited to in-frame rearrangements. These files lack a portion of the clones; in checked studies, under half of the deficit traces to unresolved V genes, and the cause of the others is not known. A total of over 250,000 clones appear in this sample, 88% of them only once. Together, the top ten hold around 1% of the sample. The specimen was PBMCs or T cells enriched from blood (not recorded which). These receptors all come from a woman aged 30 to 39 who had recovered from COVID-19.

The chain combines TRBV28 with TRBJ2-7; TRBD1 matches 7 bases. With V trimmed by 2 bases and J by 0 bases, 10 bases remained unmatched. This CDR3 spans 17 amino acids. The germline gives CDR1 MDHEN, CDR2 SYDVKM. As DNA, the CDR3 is TGTGCCAGCAGTTTAAAGAGTAGGGGGCCCCGCTCCTACGAGCAGTACTTC. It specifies CASSLKSRGPRSYEQYF.

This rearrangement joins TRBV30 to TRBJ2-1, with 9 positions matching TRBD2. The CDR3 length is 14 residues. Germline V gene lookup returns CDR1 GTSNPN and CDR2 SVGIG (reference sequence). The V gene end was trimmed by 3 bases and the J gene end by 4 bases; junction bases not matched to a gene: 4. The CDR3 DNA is TGTGCCTGGAGAAAGCGGGGGGTTTACAATGAGCAGTTCTTC. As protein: CAWRKRGVYNEQFF.

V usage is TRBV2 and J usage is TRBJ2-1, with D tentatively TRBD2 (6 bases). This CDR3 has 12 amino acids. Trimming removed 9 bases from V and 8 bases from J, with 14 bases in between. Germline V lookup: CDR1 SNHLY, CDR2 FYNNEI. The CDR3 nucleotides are TGTGCCAGATCGTGGACTATCTATGAGCAGTTCTTC. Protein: CARSWTIYEQFF.

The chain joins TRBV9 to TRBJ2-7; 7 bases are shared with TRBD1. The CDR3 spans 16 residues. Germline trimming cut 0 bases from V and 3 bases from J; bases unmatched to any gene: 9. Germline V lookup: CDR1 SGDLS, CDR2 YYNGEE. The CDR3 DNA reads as TGTGCCAGCAGCGTAGATCCGCGGGCAGGGGGCTACGAGCAGTACTTC. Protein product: CASSVDPRAGGYEQYF. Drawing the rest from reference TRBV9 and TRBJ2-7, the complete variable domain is DSGVTQTPKHLITATGQRVTLRCSPRSGDLSVYWYQQSLDQGLQFLIQYYNGEERAKGNILERFSAQQFPDLHSELNLSSLELGDSALYFCASSVDPRAGGYEQYFGPGTRLTVT.

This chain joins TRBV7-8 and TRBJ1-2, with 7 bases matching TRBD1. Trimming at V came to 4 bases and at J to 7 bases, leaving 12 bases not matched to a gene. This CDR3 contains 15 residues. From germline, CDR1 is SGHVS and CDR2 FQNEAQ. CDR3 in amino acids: CASSSPSSDRVGYTF. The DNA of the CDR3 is TGTGCCAGCAGCTCCCCTTCCTCAGACAGGGTTGGCTACACCTTC.

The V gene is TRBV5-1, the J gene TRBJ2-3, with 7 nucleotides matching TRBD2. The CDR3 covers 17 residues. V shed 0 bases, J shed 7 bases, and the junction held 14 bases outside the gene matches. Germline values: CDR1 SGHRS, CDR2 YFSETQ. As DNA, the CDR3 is TGCGCCAGCAGCTTGGCCGAGGGCGGGAGCTTTGAGTATACGCAGTATTTT. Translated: CASSLAEGGSFEYTQYF.

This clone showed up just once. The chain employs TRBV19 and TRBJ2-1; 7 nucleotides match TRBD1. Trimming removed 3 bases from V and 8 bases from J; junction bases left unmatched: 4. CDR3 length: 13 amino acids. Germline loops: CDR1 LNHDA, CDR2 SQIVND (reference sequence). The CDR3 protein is CASSIEGAYEQFF. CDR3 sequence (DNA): TGTGCCAGTAGTATTGAGGGGGCCTATGAGCAGTTCTTC.

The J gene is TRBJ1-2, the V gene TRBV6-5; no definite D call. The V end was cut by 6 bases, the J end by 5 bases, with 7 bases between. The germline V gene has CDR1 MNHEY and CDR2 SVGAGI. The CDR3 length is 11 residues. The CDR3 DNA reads TGTGCCAGCAGCTCGGGTTATGGCTACACCTTC. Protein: CASSSGYGYTF.

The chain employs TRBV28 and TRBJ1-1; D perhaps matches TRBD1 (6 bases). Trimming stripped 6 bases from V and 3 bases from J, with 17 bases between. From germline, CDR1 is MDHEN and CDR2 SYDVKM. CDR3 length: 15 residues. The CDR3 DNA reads TGTGCCAGCAGCCCACCGGGGGAGGGGGACACTGAAGCTTTCTTT. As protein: CASSPPGEGDTEAFF.

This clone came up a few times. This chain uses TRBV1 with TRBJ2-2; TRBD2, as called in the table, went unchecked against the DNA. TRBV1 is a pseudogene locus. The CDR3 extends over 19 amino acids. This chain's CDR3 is CTSSQDSGLAGVGTGELFF. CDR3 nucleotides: TGCACCAGCAGCCAAGATTCGGGACTAGCGGGAGTAGGGACCGGGGAGCTGTTTTTT.

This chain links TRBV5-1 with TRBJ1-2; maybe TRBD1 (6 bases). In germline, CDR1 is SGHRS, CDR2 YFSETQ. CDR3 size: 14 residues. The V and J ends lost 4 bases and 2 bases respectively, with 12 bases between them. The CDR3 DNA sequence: TGCGCCAGCAGCCCGGGGGGCGGGAACTATGGCTACACCTTC. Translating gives CASSPGGGNYGYTF.

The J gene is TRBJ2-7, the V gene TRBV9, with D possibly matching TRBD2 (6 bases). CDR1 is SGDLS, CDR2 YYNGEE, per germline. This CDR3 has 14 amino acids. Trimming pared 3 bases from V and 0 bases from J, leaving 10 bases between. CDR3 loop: CASSAGTYSYEQYF. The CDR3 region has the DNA TGTGCCAGCAGCGCCGGGACTTACTCCTACGAGCAGTACTTC. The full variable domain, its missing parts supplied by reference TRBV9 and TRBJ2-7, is DSGVTQTPKHLITATGQRVTLRCSPRSGDLSVYWYQQSLDQGLQFLIQYYNGEERAKGNILERFSAQQFPDLHSELNLSSLELGDSALYFCASSAGTYSYEQYFGPGTRLTVT.

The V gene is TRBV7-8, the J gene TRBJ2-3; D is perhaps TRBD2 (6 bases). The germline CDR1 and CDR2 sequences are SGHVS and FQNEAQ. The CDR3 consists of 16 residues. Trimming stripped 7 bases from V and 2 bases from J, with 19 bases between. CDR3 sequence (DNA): TGTGCCAGCACCCCCCCGGGGGTCGTGTTCACAGATACGCAGTATTTT. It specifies CASTPPGVVFTDTQYF.

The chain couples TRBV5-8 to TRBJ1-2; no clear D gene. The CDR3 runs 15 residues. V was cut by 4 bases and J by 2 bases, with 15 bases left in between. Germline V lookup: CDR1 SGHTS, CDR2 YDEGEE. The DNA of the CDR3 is TGTGCCAGCAGCCGCTGGTACAGAGAAAACTATGGCTACACCTTC. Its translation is CASSRWYRENYGYTF.

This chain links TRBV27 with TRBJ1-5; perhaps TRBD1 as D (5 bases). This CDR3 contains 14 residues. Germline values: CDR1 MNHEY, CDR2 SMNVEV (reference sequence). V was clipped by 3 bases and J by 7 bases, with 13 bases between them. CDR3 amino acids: CASSFVGANQPQHF. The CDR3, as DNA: TGTGCCAGCAGTTTTGTAGGGGCTAACCAGCCCCAGCATTTT.

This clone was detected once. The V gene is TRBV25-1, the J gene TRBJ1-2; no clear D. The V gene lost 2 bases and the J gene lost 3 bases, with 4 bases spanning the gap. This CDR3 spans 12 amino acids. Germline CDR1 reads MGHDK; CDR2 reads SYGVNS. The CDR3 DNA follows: TGTGCCAGCAGTGAAAGCGACTATGGCTACACCTTC. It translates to CASSESDYGYTF.

The CDR3 sequence: CASSQRGLAGGRQGTDTQYF. The CDR3 DNA sequence: TGTGCCAGCAGCCAAAGAGGACTAGCGGGGGGCAGACAGGGCACAGATACGCAGTATTTT. The gene calls are TRBV3-1 (or the pseudogene TRBV3-2) and TRBJ2-3, with TRBD2 matching over 14 bases. J lost 1 base, V lost 2 bases, and 11 bases had no gene match. CDR1 is LGHDT, CDR2 YNNKEL, per germline (reference sequence). The CDR3 covers 20 residues.

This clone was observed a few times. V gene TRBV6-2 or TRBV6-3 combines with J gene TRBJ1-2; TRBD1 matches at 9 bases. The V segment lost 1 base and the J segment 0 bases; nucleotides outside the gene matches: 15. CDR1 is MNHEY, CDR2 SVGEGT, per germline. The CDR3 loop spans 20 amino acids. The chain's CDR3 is CASSYLIRDRELVPNYGYTF. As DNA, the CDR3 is TGTGCCAGCAGTTACTTAATCCGGGACAGGGAGTTAGTACCTAACTATGGCTACACCTTC.

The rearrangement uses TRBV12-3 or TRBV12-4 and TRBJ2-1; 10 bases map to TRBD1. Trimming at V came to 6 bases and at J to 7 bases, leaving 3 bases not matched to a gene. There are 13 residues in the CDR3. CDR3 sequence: CASSWTGGNEQFF. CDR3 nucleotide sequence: TGTGCCAGCAGCTGGACAGGGGGGAATGAGCAGTTCTTC.

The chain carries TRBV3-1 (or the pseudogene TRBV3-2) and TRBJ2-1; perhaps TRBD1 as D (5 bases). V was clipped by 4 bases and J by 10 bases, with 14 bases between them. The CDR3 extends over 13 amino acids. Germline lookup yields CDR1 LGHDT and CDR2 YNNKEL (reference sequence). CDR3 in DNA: TGTGCCAGCAGCCGGGGCCCTCTATGGGAGCAGTTCTTC. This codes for CASSRGPLWEQFF.